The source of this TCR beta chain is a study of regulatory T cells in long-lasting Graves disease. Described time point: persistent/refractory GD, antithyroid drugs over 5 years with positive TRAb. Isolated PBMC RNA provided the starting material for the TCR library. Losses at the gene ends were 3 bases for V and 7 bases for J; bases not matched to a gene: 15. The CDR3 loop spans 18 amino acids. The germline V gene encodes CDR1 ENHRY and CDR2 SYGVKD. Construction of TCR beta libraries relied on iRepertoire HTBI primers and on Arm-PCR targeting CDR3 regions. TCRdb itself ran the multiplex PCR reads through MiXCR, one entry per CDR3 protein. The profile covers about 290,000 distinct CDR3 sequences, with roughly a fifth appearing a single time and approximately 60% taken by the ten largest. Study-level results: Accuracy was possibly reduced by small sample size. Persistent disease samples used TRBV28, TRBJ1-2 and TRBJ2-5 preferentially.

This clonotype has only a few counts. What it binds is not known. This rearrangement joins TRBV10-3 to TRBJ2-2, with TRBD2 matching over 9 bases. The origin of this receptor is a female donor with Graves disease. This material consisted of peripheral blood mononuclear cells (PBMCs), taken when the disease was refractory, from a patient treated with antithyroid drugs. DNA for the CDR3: TGTGCCATCAGTGAAGGTAGGGGGCGGGAGGGCCCTGTCGGGGAGCTGTTTTTT. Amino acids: CAISEGRGREGPVGELFF.